The rows below give T cell receptor beta chains drawn from one sample of a study of cytomegalovirus exposure and HLA in healthy donors. TCRdb's copy holds only in-frame clones and misses some; the assay was immunoSEQ multiplex PCR. The table lists under 110,000 clones, approximately 80% of them singletons, with roughly 3.4% in the top ten. Material for sequencing was PBMCs. The source of these receptors is a man aged 55 to 70 in good health and CMV-seronegative. Both conserved end residues are part of each CDR3. Fields, in order: J gene, clone size, D gene, V gene, CDR3 DNA, CDR3 protein. D genes are given only for firm matches. Clone size, where shown, is once, few, many, or a class for clones that have expanded.

j_call: TRBJ1-1; clone_size: NA; d_call: NA; v_call: TRBV5-1; cdr3_nt: TGCGCCAGCAGCCCGGGACTCAACTTGAACACTGAAGCTTTCTTT; cdr3_aa: CASSPGLNLNTEAFF
j_call: TRBJ2-3; clone_size: NA; d_call: NA; v_call: TRBV5-4; cdr3_nt: TGTGCCAGCAGCTTGACGGGAAGCACAGATACGCAGTATTTT; cdr3_aa: CASSLTGSTDTQYF
j_call: TRBJ1-3; clone_size: NA; d_call: NA; v_call: TRBV6-5; cdr3_nt: TGTGCCCGCAGAAGGACAGCTGGAAACACCATATATTTT; cdr3_aa: CARRRTAGNTIYF
j_call: TRBJ2-3; clone_size: few; d_call: NA; v_call: TRBV10-3; cdr3_nt: TGTGCCATCAGTGATCGGAGCACAAGGAAGTCAGATACGCAGTATTTT; cdr3_aa: CAISDRSTRKSDTQYF
j_call: TRBJ1-3; clone_size: NA; d_call: NA; v_call: TRBV7-9; cdr3_nt: TGTGCCAGCGCCAGTGGAAACACCATATATTTT; cdr3_aa: CASASGNTIYF
j_call: TRBJ1-2; clone_size: NA; d_call: NA; v_call: TRBV7-2; cdr3_nt: TGTGCCAGCAACCTTCCTTCAGGGGATGGCTACGCCTTC; cdr3_aa: CASNLPSGDGYAF
j_call: TRBJ1-2; clone_size: medium-sized; d_call: TRBD1; v_call: TRBV4-1; cdr3_nt: TGCGCCAGCAGCCAAGACACTCCGGGACAGGGGGCGAGTGGCTACACCTTC; cdr3_aa: CASSQDTPGQGASGYTF
j_call: TRBJ1-1; clone_size: NA; d_call: TRBD1; v_call: TRBV10-3; cdr3_nt: TGTGCCATCAGTGAGACGGGACAGGGGCCCACTGAAGCTTTCTTT; cdr3_aa: CAISETGQGPTEAFF
j_call: TRBJ1-1; clone_size: few; d_call: TRBD1; v_call: TRBV6-1; cdr3_nt: TGTGCCAGCAGCCTCGGACAGGGGGCTCTCCCAGGTTTCTTT; cdr3_aa: CASSLGQGALPGFF
j_call: TRBJ2-5; clone_size: NA; d_call: TRBD2; v_call: TRBV5-1; cdr3_nt: TGCGCCAGCATAGTAGGACTAGCATTTGGGGAGACCCAGTACTTC; cdr3_aa: CASIVGLAFGETQYF
j_call: TRBJ1-4; clone_size: NA; d_call: NA; v_call: TRBV27; cdr3_nt: TGTGCCAGCAGTTTTCGGGGGGCGGTTGGAAAACTGTTTTTT; cdr3_aa: CASSFRGAVGKLFF
j_call: TRBJ1-4; clone_size: NA; d_call: NA; v_call: TRBV21-1; cdr3_nt: TGTGCCAGCAGCAAAGCGGGCAGGGTGGCCGAGCCTGAAAAACTGTTTTTT; cdr3_aa: CASSKAGRVAEPEKLFF
j_call: TRBJ1-1; clone_size: NA; d_call: NA; v_call: TRBV5-1; cdr3_nt: TGCGCCAGCAGTACAGGGAACACTGAAGCTTTCTTT; cdr3_aa: CASSTGNTEAFF
j_call: TRBJ2-7; clone_size: NA; d_call: NA; v_call: TRBV27; cdr3_nt: TGTGCCAGCAGTCTGACTCCCTCCTACGAGCAGTACTTC; cdr3_aa: CASSLTPSYEQYF
j_call: TRBJ1-1; clone_size: NA; d_call: TRBD1; v_call: TRBV5-1; cdr3_nt: TGCGCCAGCAGCTTAGGGACAGGGAGGACTGAAGCTTTCTTT; cdr3_aa: CASSLGTGRTEAFF
j_call: TRBJ2-5; clone_size: NA; d_call: TRBD2; v_call: TRBV7-2; cdr3_nt: TGTGCCAGCAGCTTAGTCGGGACTAGCGGGGGGGAAGAGACCCAGTACTTC; cdr3_aa: CASSLVGTSGGEETQYF
j_call: TRBJ2-3; clone_size: NA; d_call: NA; v_call: TRBV11-2; cdr3_nt: TGTGCCAGCAATCCCACGTCCGGGGATACGCAGTATTTT; cdr3_aa: CASNPTSGDTQYF
j_call: TRBJ2-3; clone_size: NA; d_call: TRBD2; v_call: TRBV27; cdr3_nt: TGTGCCAGCAGGGGACTAGTGAGCACAGATACGCAGTATTTT; cdr3_aa: CASRGLVSTDTQYF
j_call: TRBJ2-3; clone_size: NA; d_call: TRBD1; v_call: TRBV6-6; cdr3_nt: TGTGCCAGCAGACCGGGACAGGGTCCAGATACGCAGTATTTT; cdr3_aa: CASRPGQGPDTQYF
j_call: TRBJ2-1; clone_size: few; d_call: NA; v_call: TRBV15; cdr3_nt: TGTGCCACCAGCAGAGGAGGGGAGGGGGACAATGAGCAGTTCTTC; cdr3_aa: CATSRGGEGDNEQFF